These 19 T cell receptor beta chains were all obtained from the same sample, sequenced in a study of blood T cell repertoires in COVID-19. The repertoire was sequenced with immunoSEQ multiplex PCR; TCRdb's copy has only in-frame clones and lacks some. Here the sample spans 200,000 to 250,000 clones, 80% being singletons. Material for sequencing was PBMCs or T cells enriched from blood (not recorded which). These receptors came from a woman between 35 and 50 years old with acute COVID-19.

The rearrangement links TRBV27 to TRBJ1-5; D not certain. The CDR3 extends over 14 amino acids. Looked up from germline, CDR1 is MNHEY and CDR2 is SMNVEV (reference sequence). V was clipped by 4 bases and J by 0 bases, with 7 bases between them. This chain's CDR3 is CASSSTYSNQPQHF. The CDR3 bases are TGTGCCAGCAGTTCCACCTATAGCAATCAGCCCCAGCATTTT.

The chain has TRBV24-1 and TRBJ2-2, with D perhaps matching TRBD1 (5 bases). Germline V CDR1 and CDR2: KGHDR, SFDVKD. The CDR3 extends over 14 amino acids. Trimming stripped 7 bases from V and 5 bases from J, with 13 bases between. CDR3 protein: CATSETGATGELFF. CDR3 coding DNA: TGTGCCACCAGCGAAACAGGAGCAACCGGGGAGCTGTTTTTT.

The V and J genes are TRBV20-1 and TRBJ2-3, with 10 bases fitting TRBD2. With 3 bases clipped from V and 4 bases from J, the junction kept 7 bases outside the gene matches. The germline V gene encodes CDR1 DFQATT and CDR2 SNEGSKA (reference sequence). The CDR3 length is 15 residues. The CDR3 bases are TGCAGTGCTAGTTTTAGCCTAGCGGGGGCAGATACGCAGTATTTT. It codes for CSASFSLAGADTQYF.

The count of this clone is one. CDR3 sequence (DNA): TGTGCCAGTAGTATAGAGGGAGCTTCCCACAATGAGCAGTTCTTC. Its translation is CASSIEGASHNEQFF. The V gene is TRBV19, the J gene TRBJ2-1, with a possible D match to TRBD2 (5 bases). Germline CDR1 LNHDA, CDR2 SQIVND (reference sequence). The V gene lost 0 bases and the J gene lost 5 bases, with 11 bases spanning the gap. The CDR3 spans 15 residues.

The V call is TRBV7-2, the J call TRBJ2-7, with 8 bases that match TRBD2. Germline-derived CDR1 and CDR2 are SGHTA and FQGNSA. This CDR3 has 13 amino acids. Trimming cost V 4 bases and J 6 bases; bases outside gene matches: 5. The CDR3: CASSSGTRGEQYF. The CDR3 DNA sequence: TGTGCCAGCAGCTCCGGGACTAGGGGCGAGCAGTACTTC.

This clone has a single count. J is TRBJ2-7 and V is TRBV5-8, with D possibly matching TRBD2 (5 bases). Per germline, CDR1 SGHTS and CDR2 YDEGEE. The CDR3 consists of 11 residues. Deletions cut 2 bases from V and 5 bases from J, with 5 bases between. The CDR3 is CASSFGNEQYF. In DNA, the CDR3 is TGTGCCAGCAGCTTCGGGAACGAGCAGTACTTC. The complete variable domain, with remaining parts taken from reference TRBV5-8 and TRBJ2-7, reads EAGVTQSPTHLIKTRGQQATLRCSPISGHTSVYWYQQALGLGLQFLLWYDEGEERNRGNFPPRFSGRQFPNYSSELNVNALELEDSALYLCASSFGNEQYFGPGTRLTVT.

In its sample, this clone was seen a few times. The CDR3 DNA sequence: TGTGCCAGCAGCCAACCGGGACAGGGGGCAGAGACCCAGTACTTC. Its protein product is CASSQPGQGAETQYF. The rearrangement joins TRBV5-5 to TRBJ2-5; the match to TRBD1 covers 12 bases. The CDR3 length is 15 residues. CDR1 is SGHKS, CDR2 YYEKEE, per germline (reference sequence). V trimming: 4 bases; J trimming: 4 bases; junction bases outside the gene matches: 5.

The chain carries TRBV18 and TRBJ2-5; D perhaps matches TRBD1 (5 bases). The V gene's germline CDR1 is KGHSH and CDR2 LQKENI. V lost 5 bases and J lost 5, with 12 bases in between. The CDR3 has 13 amino acids. CDR3 region: CASSNGRAETQYF. The CDR3 nucleotides read TGTGCCAGCTCAAATGGCAGGGCGGAGACCCAGTACTTC.

The chain combines TRBV7-3 with TRBJ2-7; no reliable D call. The germline gives CDR1 SGHTA, CDR2 FQGTGA. Trimming stripped 0 bases from V and 6 bases from J, with 9 bases between. CDR3 length: 13 residues. CDR3 bases: TGTGCCAGCAGCTTAACGTTAAGGAGCGAGCAGTACTTC. This codes for CASSLTLRSEQYF.

The chain carries TRBV28 and TRBJ2-7; TRBD2 aligns across 8 bases. Trimming removed 6 bases from V and 5 bases from J; junction bases left unmatched: 12. The CDR3 spans 15 residues. CDR1 and CDR2 (germline): MDHEN, SYDVKM. The CDR3 bases are TGTGCCAGCAGCCTAAGCGGGAGCGCTGGGAACGAGCAGTACTTC. It codes for CASSLSGSAGNEQYF.

This rearrangement joins TRBV4-1 to TRBJ2-7, with 7 bases fitting TRBD1. In germline, CDR1 is MGHRA, CDR2 YSYEKL. The trim removed 5 bases at V and 0 bases at J, leaving 4 bases unmatched. CDR3 length: 14 residues. In DNA form, the CDR3 reads TGCGCCAGCAGCTCGGACAGGAGCTCCTACGAGCAGTACTTC. Its protein is CASSSDRSSYEQYF.

CDR3: CASSLAQGAGSPLHF. The CDR3 region has the DNA TGCGCCAGCAGCTTGGCCCAGGGGGCCGGTTCACCCCTCCACTTT. This chain uses TRBV5-1 with TRBJ1-6; 8 bases align to TRBD1. J gave up 9 bases and V 0 bases, and 5 bases lay outside the gene matches. The CDR3 totals 15 residues. CDR1 is SGHRS and CDR2 is YFSETQ in the germline V gene.

This clone appeared a single time. The chain is built from TRBV29-1 and TRBJ1-2; a weak D match, TRBD1 (6 bases). Between the trimmed V and J ends, which lost 7 bases and 4 bases, there was a span of 16 bases. Germline loops: CDR1 SQVTM, CDR2 ANQGSEA. CDR3 size: 13 residues. The CDR3 sequence: CSGSNTGLYGYTF. CDR3 coding DNA: TGCAGCGGATCGAATACAGGGCTCTATGGCTACACCTTC.

V and J are TRBV30 and TRBJ1-2; 10 bases fit TRBD1. The CDR3 spans 13 residues. The germline V gene has CDR1 GTSNPN and CDR2 SVGIG (reference sequence). DNA for the CDR3: TGTGCTGGCGGGACAGGGGACCCTTATGGCTACACCTTC. This encodes CAGGTGDPYGYTF.

This chain connects TRBV13 to TRBJ2-4, with TRBD1 identical over 7 bases. The germline V gene has CDR1 PRHDT and CDR2 FYEKMQ (reference sequence). J gave up 14 bases and V 3 bases, and 10 bases lay outside the gene matches. This CDR3 contains 13 residues. In DNA, the CDR3 is TGTGCCAGCAGCTTGGTCCGGACAGGTGCTAAGTACTTC. Protein: CASSLVRTGAKYF.

The J gene is TRBJ2-5, the V gene TRBV27, with D perhaps TRBD1 (5 bases). Germline V gene data show CDR1 as MNHEY and CDR2 as SMNVEV (reference sequence). Deletions cut 2 bases from V and 6 bases from J, with 16 bases between. The CDR3 covers 15 residues. This CDR3 reads CASSLKGDRVQTQYF. The CDR3 DNA is TGTGCCAGCAGTTTAAAAGGGGATAGAGTGCAGACCCAGTACTTC.

The V and J genes are TRBV10-3 and TRBJ2-7; D may be TRBD1 (6 bases). There are 15 residues in the CDR3. Germline V CDR1 and CDR2: ENHRY, SYGVKD. Trimming cost V 11 bases and J 5 bases, with 25 bases left between them. CDR3 coding DNA: TGTGCCTCAACCTTAGCTGGGAACAGGGTCCACGAGCAGTACTTC. As protein: CASTLAGNRVHEQYF.

The rearrangement uses TRBV19 and TRBJ2-6; 8 bases are shared with TRBD2. The CDR3 length is 17 residues. Unmatched junction bases numbered 4, after V lost 3 bases and J lost 0 bases. Germline assignment: CDR1 LNHDA and CDR2 SQIVND (reference sequence). The chain's CDR3 is CASSIISGASGANVLTF. The CDR3 nucleotides are TGTGCCAGTAGTATTATTAGCGGGGCCTCTGGGGCCAACGTCCTGACTTTC.

The gene calls are TRBV9 and TRBJ2-6; no firm D call. The CDR3 is 17 residues long. The V gene lost 2 bases and the J gene lost 1 base, with 13 bases spanning the gap. From germline, CDR1 is SGDLS and CDR2 YYNGEE. CDR3 sequence: CASSVTIPTSGANVLTF. CDR3 DNA: TGTGCCAGCAGCGTTACCATCCCTACTTCTGGGGCCAACGTCCTGACTTTC. The entire variable domain, with the rest obtained from reference TRBV9 and TRBJ2-6, is as follows: DSGVTQTPKHLITATGQRVTLRCSPRSGDLSVYWYQQSLDQGLQFLIQYYNGEERAKGNILERFSAQQFPDLHSELNLSSLELGDSALYFCASSVTIPTSGANVLTFGAGSRLTVL.